Below are 23 T cell receptor beta chains sequenced from a single sample in a study of control samples from healthy donors and cancer patients (TCRdb year 2020). Receptor libraries were prepared by the immunoSEQ multiplex PCR assay. TCRdb took over this immuneACCESS table, retaining in-frame rearrangements with V and J assigned. Such tables are incomplete; in checked studies, under half of the missing clones stem from an unresolved V gene, and the remainder is unexplained. This sample holds around 140,000 clones; 75% to 95% were observed only once. Of the sample, roughly 2.7% falls within the top ten clones. The sample was blood. The source of these receptors is a man between 40 and 49 years old in good health.

This rearrangement joins TRBV5-1 to TRBJ2-3, with TRBD2 matching over 8 bases. The CDR3 is made up of 14 amino acids. After removal of 8 bases from V and 0 bases from J, the junction contained 5 bases not matched to a gene. Germline CDR1 SGHRS, CDR2 YFSETQ. For the CDR3, the DNA is TGCGCCAGTGCCGAGCGGGGGAGCACAGATACGCAGTATTTT. Residues: CASAERGSTDTQYF.

Only a few counts were recorded for this clone. This chain uses TRBV7-6 with TRBJ1-6, with D maybe TRBD1 (6 bases). The CDR3 contains 15 residues. V was pared by 0 bases and J by 5 bases, with 8 bases between. Germline CDR1 SGHVS, CDR2 FNYEAQ. CDR3 protein: CASSLAQGNNSPLHF. CDR3 nucleotides: TGTGCCAGCAGCTTAGCACAGGGCAATAATTCACCCCTCCACTTT.

The rearrangement links TRBV20-1 to TRBJ1-1; perhaps TRBD1 as D (5 bases). This CDR3 region has 10 residues. Trimming stripped 3 bases from V and 11 bases from J, with 10 bases between. Germline CDR1 is DFQATT and CDR2 is SNEGSKA (reference sequence). The CDR3 reads CSASGGVAFF. The CDR3 bases are TGCAGTGCTAGCGGGGGTGTCGCTTTCTTT.

The rearrangement links TRBV10-3 to TRBJ1-4; D call uncertain. The ends were cut back, 2 bases at V and 7 bases at J, with 17 bases in the middle. The CDR3 runs to 16 residues. Per germline, CDR1 ENHRY and CDR2 SYGVKD. CDR3 protein: CAISEEGGRKSEKLFF. The CDR3 nucleotides read TGTGCCATCAGTGAGGAGGGCGGAAGGAAGAGTGAAAAACTGTTTTTT.

The chain employs TRBV7-9 and TRBJ1-1; D call uncertain. CDR1 and CDR2 from the germline V gene are SEHNR and FQNEAQ (reference sequence). The CDR3 runs to 12 residues. The V end lost 2 bases, the J end lost 7 bases, and 8 bases lay between the germline ends. The CDR3 DNA reads as TGTGCCAGCAGCTTAATAGATTATGAAGCTTTCTTT. This translates into CASSLIDYEAFF.

The rearrangement joins TRBV5-5 to TRBJ1-2, with D uncertain. Germline V gene lookup returns CDR1 SGHKS and CDR2 YYEKEE (reference sequence). This CDR3 is built from 16 residues. The ends were cut back, 0 bases at V and 0 bases at J, with 12 bases in the middle. This CDR3 is CASSLVIGLSNYGYTF. DNA for the CDR3: TGTGCCAGCAGCTTGGTTATCGGGCTTTCTAACTATGGCTACACCTTC.

J is TRBJ2-5 and V is TRBV2; tentative D call: TRBD2 (6 bases). This CDR3 has 13 residues. Trimming stripped 8 bases from V and 5 bases from J, with 15 bases between. Germline CDR1 reads SNHLY; CDR2 reads FYNNEI. The CDR3 region is CASLRGSAETQYF. CDR3 coding DNA: TGTGCCAGCCTTCGGGGGTCAGCGGAGACCCAGTACTTC.

This rearrangement joins TRBV30 to TRBJ1-1; TRBD1 is a possible D gene (6 bases). CDR3 size: 17 residues. Trimming shortened V by 0 bases and J by 1 base, and 18 bases separated the two germline ends. Looked up from germline, CDR1 is GTSNPN and CDR2 is SVGIG (reference sequence). The CDR3 DNA sequence: TGTGCCTGGAGTGTACCCGCCCCGGGACAAAAGAACACTGAAGCTTTCTTT. This gives the protein CAWSVPAPGQKNTEAFF.

There are a few counts of this clone. The chain has TRBV11-2 and TRBJ1-1; D is unresolved. Germline CDR1 and CDR2: SGHAT and FQNNGV. This CDR3 spans 12 amino acids. With 7 bases removed from V and 6 bases from J, the gap between germline ends came to 12 bases. In nucleotides, the CDR3 is TGTGCCAGCACCTCTCCTGGGGCTGAAGCTTTCTTT. It is translated as CASTSPGAEAFF.

J is TRBJ1-5 and V is TRBV10-2; possibly TRBD1 for D (6 bases). The CDR3 loop spans 16 amino acids. Trimming removed 3 bases at V and 3 bases at J, with 15 bases between. Germline V gene data show CDR1 as WSHSY and CDR2 as SAAADI. Here the CDR3 DNA reads TGCGCCAGCAGTGAACGCGGCCAGGGGATCAATCAGCCCCAGCATTTT. The encoded protein is CASSERGQGINQPQHF.

The V call is TRBV6-6, the J call TRBJ1-1; D is undetermined. Germline V gives CDR1 MNHNY, CDR2 SVGAGI (reference sequence). This CDR3 comprises 16 residues. Between the trimmed V and J ends, which lost 0 bases and 2 bases, there was a span of 13 bases. CDR3 region: CASSYSVPGPNTEAFF. The CDR3 nucleotides are TGTGCCAGCAGTTACTCGGTACCCGGCCCAAACACTGAAGCTTTCTTT.

This clone is classed as medium-sized. This chain connects TRBV5-4 to TRBJ1-1; D might be TRBD1 (6 bases). CDR3 length equals 15 residues. V gave up 4 bases and J gave up 0 bases, with 13 bases separating them. Germline V gene lookup returns CDR1 SGHNT and CDR2 YYREEE (reference sequence). The CDR3 is CASSPRQGMNTEAFF. CDR3 in DNA: TGTGCCAGCAGCCCAAGGCAGGGGATGAACACTGAAGCTTTCTTT.

The gene calls are TRBV19 and TRBJ2-3; 7 nucleotides agree with TRBD2. Looked up from germline, CDR1 is LNHDA and CDR2 is SQIVND (reference sequence). Germline trimming cut 6 bases from V and 8 bases from J; bases unmatched to any gene: 20. The CDR3 extends over 17 amino acids. In DNA form, the CDR3 reads TGTGCCAGTAGCATACCCCCGGGCCCTTCGACGGGAGGTACGCAGTATTTT. It encodes CASSIPPGPSTGGTQYF.

The J gene is TRBJ2-7, the V gene TRBV7-9; D uncertain. The CDR3 loop spans 11 amino acids. The V end lost 4 bases, the J end lost 4 bases, and 5 bases lay between the germline ends. Germline lookup yields CDR1 SEHNR and CDR2 FQNEAQ (reference sequence). The CDR3 reads CASSYRYEQYF. CDR3 nucleotides: TGTGCCAGCAGCTATCGATACGAGCAGTACTTC.

The chain uses TRBV6-5 and TRBJ1-3; D gene uncertain. This CDR3 region has 14 residues. Trimming took off 5 bases at V and 0 bases at J, with 8 bases between the two ends. Per germline, CDR1 MNHEY and CDR2 SVGAGI. CDR3 coding DNA: TGTGCCAGCAGTCCCGCCCACTCTGGAAACACCATATATTTT. Protein: CASSPAHSGNTIYF.

This chain connects TRBV4-1 to TRBJ2-7; D is ambiguous. The V gene's germline CDR1 is MGHRA and CDR2 YSYEKL. The CDR3 is 15 amino acids. V lost 1 base and J lost 5, with 15 bases in between. The CDR3 DNA reads as TGCGCCAGCAGCCAAGTCCCTAACGGACCCCACGAGCAGTACTTC. Protein product: CASSQVPNGPHEQYF.

The chain carries TRBV6-6 and TRBJ2-7, with D perhaps TRBD2 (6 bases). From germline, CDR1 is MNHNY and CDR2 SVGAGI (reference sequence). The ends were cut back, 2 bases at V and 1 base at J, with 6 bases in the middle. The CDR3 consists of 13 residues. The CDR3 sequence: CASSYGGSYEQYF. For the CDR3, the DNA is TGTGCCAGCAGTTACGGGGGGTCCTACGAGCAGTACTTC.

The J gene is TRBJ2-2, the V gene TRBV2, with TRBD1 as a possible D gene (5 bases). Germline loops: CDR1 SNHLY, CDR2 FYNNEI. This CDR3 has 16 amino acids. V lost 6 bases and J 0 bases, leaving 14 bases between the germline ends. The CDR3 spells CASRLQVTANTGELFF. The CDR3 DNA reads as TGTGCCAGCAGGCTACAGGTAACGGCGAACACCGGGGAGCTGTTTTTT.

The count of this clone is one. The rearrangement joins TRBV5-1 to TRBJ2-1; D is possibly TRBD1 (5 bases). Trimming removed 1 base from V and 3 bases from J, with 8 bases in between. Germline lookup yields CDR1 SGHRS and CDR2 YFSETQ. The CDR3 extends over 14 amino acids. CDR3 sequence (DNA): TGCGCCAGCAGCTTGTTTGACAGCTACAATGAGCAGTTCTTC. Residues: CASSLFDSYNEQFF.

V and J are TRBV10-3 and TRBJ2-7; TRBD2 aligns across 8 bases. Germline CDR1 is ENHRY and CDR2 is SYGVKD. This CDR3 comprises 14 residues. J was trimmed by 6 bases and V by 3 bases; bases with no gene match: 7. CDR3 nucleotides: TGTGCCATCAGTGACGCCGGGGGGGCCCTCGAGCAGTACTTC. Encoded protein: CAISDAGGALEQYF.

This chain connects TRBV19 to TRBJ2-5, with unresolved D. CDR1 is LNHDA and CDR2 is SQIVND in the germline V gene (reference sequence). Trimming took off 7 bases at V and 5 bases at J, with 17 bases between the two ends. The CDR3 has 14 amino acids. The CDR3 sequence is CASTPLGHAETQYF. Written as DNA, the CDR3 is TGTGCCAGTACCCCTCTAGGTCACGCGGAGACCCAGTACTTC. Together with reference TRBV19 and TRBJ2-5, the CDR3 gives the full variable domain: DGGITQSPKYLFRKEGQNVTLSCEQNLNHDAMYWYRQDPGQGLRLIYYSQIVNDFQKGDIAEGYSVSREKKESFPLTVTSAQKNPTAFYLCASTPLGHAETQYFGPGTRLLVL.

The V and J genes are TRBV7-2 and TRBJ2-1, with unresolved D. Germline V CDR1 and CDR2: SGHTA, FQGNSA. V lost 5 bases to trimming and J lost 10 bases, with 12 bases between them. The CDR3 loop spans 12 amino acids. CDR3 DNA sequence: TGTGCCAGCAGCCCGTTTAACGGGGAGCAGTTCTTC. Translated: CASSPFNGEQFF.

V usage is TRBV7-8 and J usage is TRBJ1-1; TRBD1 aligns across 8 bases. The CDR3 spans 16 residues. Germline CDR1 is SGHVS and CDR2 is FQNEAQ. The V gene end was trimmed by 5 bases and the J gene end by 3 bases; junction bases not matched to a gene: 11. CDR3 protein: CASSPPGDRGDTEAFF. DNA of the CDR3: TGTGCCAGCAGCCCCCCAGGCGACAGGGGAGACACTGAAGCTTTCTTT.